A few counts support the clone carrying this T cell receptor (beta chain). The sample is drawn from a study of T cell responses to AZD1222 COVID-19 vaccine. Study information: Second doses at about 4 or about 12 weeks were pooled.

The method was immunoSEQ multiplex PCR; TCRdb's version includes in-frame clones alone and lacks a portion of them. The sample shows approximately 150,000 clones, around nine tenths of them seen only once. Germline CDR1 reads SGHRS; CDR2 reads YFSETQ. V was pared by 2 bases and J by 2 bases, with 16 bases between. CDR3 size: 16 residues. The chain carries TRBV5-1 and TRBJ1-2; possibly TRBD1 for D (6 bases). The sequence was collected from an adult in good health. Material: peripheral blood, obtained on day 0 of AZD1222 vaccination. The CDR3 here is CASSLQGGELNYGYTF. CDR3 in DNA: TGCGCCAGCAGCTTACAGGGAGGGGAATTAAACTATGGCTACACCTTC.